The rows below give T cell receptor beta chains drawn from one sample of a study of T-cell reconstitution after alpha-beta-depleted transplantation in children. MiXCR was run by TCRdb on the PCR reads, yielding one entry per CDR3 protein. The repertoire holds roughly 790,000 distinct CDR3 sequences, less than 20% seen once, with approximately 5% in the top ten. Sequenced material: PBMCs, mostly from graft donor cells, taken 360 days after TCRalphabeta/CD19-depleted stem cell transplant. These receptors were collected from a male patient aged 10 to 17 who had a stem cell transplant for acute lymphoblastic leukemia, so the T cells may come from the graft donor. Both conserved end residues are part of each CDR3. Fields, in order: V gene, CDR3 length, clone size, D gene, J gene, CDR3 protein, CDR3 DNA. The D gene is left open where the match is weak. Only part of the rows carry a size: once, few, many, or a class if the clone is expanded.

v_gene: TRBV19
len: 13
abundance: few
d_gene: -
j_gene: TRBJ2-1
CDR3aa: CASSISLINEQFF
CDR3nt: TGTGCCAGTAGTATATCACTAATCAATGAGCAGTTCTTC

v_gene: TRBV10-3
len: 19
abundance: few
d_gene: -
j_gene: TRBJ2-5
CDR3aa: CAISESTWSQGRGMETQYF
CDR3nt: TGTGCCATCAGTGAGTCGACTTGGTCCCAGGGACGAGGAATGGAGACCCAGTACTTC

v_gene: TRBV6-1
len: 14
abundance: once
d_gene: TRBD1
j_gene: TRBJ2-2
CDR3aa: CASSQEGAPGELFF
CDR3nt: TGTGCCAGCAGCCAAGAGGGGGCCCCCGGGGAGCTGTTTTTT

v_gene: TRBV20-1
len: 17
abundance: few
d_gene: TRBD1
j_gene: TRBJ1-4
CDR3aa: CSARDPRGQRTNEKLFF
CDR3nt: TGCAGTGCTAGAGATCCCAGGGGGCAGAGAACTAATGAAAAACTGTTTTTT

v_gene: TRBV29-1
len: 14
abundance: -
d_gene: -
j_gene: TRBJ2-5
CDR3aa: CSVEPHTVIETQYF
CDR3nt: TGCAGCGTTGAACCCCACACAGTTATAGAGACCCAGTACTTC

v_gene: TRBV6-5
len: 18
abundance: -
d_gene: -
j_gene: TRBJ1-4
CDR3aa: CASSYFHTWAGRNEKLFF
CDR3nt: TGTGCCAGCAGTTACTTCCATACCTGGGCAGGGCGTAATGAAAAACTGTTTTTT

v_gene: TRBV20-1
len: 14
abundance: few
d_gene: TRBD1
j_gene: TRBJ2-3
CDR3aa: CSAMTGGAKDTQYF
CDR3nt: TGCAGTGCTATGACAGGGGGCGCAAAGGATACGCAGTATTTT

v_gene: TRBV5-1
len: 15
abundance: few
d_gene: -
j_gene: TRBJ1-4
CDR3aa: CASSRAAATNEKLFF
CDR3nt: TGCGCCAGCAGCCGAGCAGCCGCAACTAATGAAAAACTGTTTTTT

v_gene: TRBV28
len: 18
abundance: few
d_gene: TRBD2
j_gene: TRBJ2-1
CDR3aa: CASRYVTPGLAGGSEQFF
CDR3nt: TGTGCCAGCAGGTACGTCACCCCGGGACTAGCGGGAGGAAGTGAGCAGTTCTTC

v_gene: TRBV12-3/TRBV12-4
len: 14
abundance: few
d_gene: -
j_gene: TRBJ1-5
CDR3aa: CACGQTYSNQPQHF
CDR3nt: TGTGCCTGCGGACAGACTTATAGCAATCAGCCCCAGCATTTT